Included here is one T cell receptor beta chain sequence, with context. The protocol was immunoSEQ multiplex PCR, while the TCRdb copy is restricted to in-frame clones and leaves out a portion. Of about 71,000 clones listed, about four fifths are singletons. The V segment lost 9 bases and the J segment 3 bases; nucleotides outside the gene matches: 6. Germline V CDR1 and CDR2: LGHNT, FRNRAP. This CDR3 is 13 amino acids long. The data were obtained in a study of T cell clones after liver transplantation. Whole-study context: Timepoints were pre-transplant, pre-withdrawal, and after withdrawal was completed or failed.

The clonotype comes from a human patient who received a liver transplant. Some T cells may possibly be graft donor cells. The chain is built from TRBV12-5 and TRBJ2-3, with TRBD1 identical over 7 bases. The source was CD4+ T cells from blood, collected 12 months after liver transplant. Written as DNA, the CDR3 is TGTGCTAGCGGACAGGAGCTAACAGATACGCAGTATTTT. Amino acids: CASGQELTDTQYF.